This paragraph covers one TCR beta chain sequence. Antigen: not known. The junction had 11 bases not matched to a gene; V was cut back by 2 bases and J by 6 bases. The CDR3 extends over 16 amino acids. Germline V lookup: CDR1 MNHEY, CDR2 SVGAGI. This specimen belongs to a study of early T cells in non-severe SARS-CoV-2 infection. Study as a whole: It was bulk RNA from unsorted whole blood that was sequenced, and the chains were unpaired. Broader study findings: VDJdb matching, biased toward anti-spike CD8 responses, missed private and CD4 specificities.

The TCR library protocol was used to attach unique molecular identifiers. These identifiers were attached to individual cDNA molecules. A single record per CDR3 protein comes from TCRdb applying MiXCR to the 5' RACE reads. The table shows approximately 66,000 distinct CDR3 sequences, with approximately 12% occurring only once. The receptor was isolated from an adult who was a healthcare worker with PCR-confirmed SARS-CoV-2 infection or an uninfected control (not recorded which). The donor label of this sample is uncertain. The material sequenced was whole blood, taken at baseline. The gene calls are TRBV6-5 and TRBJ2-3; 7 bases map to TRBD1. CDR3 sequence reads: CASSYIERGRRDTQYF. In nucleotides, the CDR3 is TGTGCCAGCAGTTACATTGAAAGGGGGCGGAGGGATACGCAGTATTTT.